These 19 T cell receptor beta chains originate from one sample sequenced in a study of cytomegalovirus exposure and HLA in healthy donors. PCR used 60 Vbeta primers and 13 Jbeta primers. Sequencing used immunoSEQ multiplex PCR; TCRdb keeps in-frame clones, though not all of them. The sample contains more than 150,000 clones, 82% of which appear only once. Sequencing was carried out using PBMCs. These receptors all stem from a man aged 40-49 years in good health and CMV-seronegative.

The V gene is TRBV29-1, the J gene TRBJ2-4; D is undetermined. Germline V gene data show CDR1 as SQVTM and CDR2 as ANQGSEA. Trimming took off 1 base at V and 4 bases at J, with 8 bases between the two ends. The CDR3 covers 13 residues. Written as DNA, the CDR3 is TGCAGCGTTGAAGGGGCAGGAAAAAACATTCAGTACTTC. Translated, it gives CSVEGAGKNIQYF.

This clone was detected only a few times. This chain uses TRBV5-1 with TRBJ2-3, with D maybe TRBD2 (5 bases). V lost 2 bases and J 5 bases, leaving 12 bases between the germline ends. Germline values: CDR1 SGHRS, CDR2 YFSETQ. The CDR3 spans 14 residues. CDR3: CASSFSGMGDTQYF. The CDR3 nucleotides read TGCGCCAGCAGCTTCTCGGGGATGGGAGATACGCAGTATTTT.

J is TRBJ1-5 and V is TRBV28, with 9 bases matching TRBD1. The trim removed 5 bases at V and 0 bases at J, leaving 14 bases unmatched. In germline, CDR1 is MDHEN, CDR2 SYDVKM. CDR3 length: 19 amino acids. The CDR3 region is CASSTRPGQGYLSNQPQHF. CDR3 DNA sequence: TGTGCCAGCAGTACACGCCCGGGACAGGGCTACCTTAGCAATCAGCCCCAGCATTTT.

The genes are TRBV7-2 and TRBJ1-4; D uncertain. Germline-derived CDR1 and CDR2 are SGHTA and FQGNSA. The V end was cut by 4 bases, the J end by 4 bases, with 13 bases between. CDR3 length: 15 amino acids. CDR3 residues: CASSSYREFNEKLFF. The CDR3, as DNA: TGTGCCAGCAGCTCCTACCGGGAATTTAATGAAAAACTGTTTTTT.

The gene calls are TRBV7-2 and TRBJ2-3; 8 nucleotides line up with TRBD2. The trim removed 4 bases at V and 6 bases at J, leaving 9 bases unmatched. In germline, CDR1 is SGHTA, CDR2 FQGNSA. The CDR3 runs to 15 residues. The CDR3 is CASSSPKREIDTQYF. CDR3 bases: TGTGCCAGCAGCTCTCCGAAGCGGGAGATTGATACGCAGTATTTT.

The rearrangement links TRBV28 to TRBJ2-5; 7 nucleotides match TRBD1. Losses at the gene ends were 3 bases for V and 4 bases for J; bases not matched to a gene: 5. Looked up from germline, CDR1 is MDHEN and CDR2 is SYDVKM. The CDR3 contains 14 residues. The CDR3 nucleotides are TGTGCCAGCAGTTTGACGTCAGGGGGAGAGACCCAGTACTTC. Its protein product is CASSLTSGGETQYF. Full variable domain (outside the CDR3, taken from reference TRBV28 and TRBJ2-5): DVKVTQSSRYLVKRTGEKVFLECVQDMDHENMFWYRQDPGLGLRLIYFSYDVKMKEKGDIPEGYSVSREKKERFSLILESASTNQTSMYLCASSLTSGGETQYFGPGTRLLVL.

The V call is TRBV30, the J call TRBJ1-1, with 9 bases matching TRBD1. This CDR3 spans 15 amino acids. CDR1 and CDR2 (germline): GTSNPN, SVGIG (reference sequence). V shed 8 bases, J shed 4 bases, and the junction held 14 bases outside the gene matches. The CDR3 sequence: CAREKKGTGSTEAFF. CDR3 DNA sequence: TGTGCCCGCGAAAAAAAGGGGACAGGGTCCACTGAAGCTTTCTTT.

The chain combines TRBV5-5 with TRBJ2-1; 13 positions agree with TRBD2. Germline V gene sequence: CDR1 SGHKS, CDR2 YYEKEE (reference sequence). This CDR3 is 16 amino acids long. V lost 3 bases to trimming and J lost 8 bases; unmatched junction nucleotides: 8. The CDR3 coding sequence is TGTGCCAGCAGCTACGGACTAGCGGGGGTTGTGGATGAGCAGTTCTTC. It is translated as CASSYGLAGVVDEQFF. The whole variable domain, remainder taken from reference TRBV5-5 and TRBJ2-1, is DAGVTQSPTHLIKTRGQQVTLRCSPISGHKSVSWYQQVLGQGPQFIFQYYEKEERGRGNFPDRFSARQFPNYSSELNVNALLLGDSALYLCASSYGLAGVVDEQFFGPGTRLTVL.

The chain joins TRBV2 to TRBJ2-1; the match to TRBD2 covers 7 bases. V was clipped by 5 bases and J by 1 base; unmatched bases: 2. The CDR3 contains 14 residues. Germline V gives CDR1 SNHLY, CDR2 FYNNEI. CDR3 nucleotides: TGTGCCAGCAGTCTAGCGGCTTCCTACAATGAGCAGTTCTTC. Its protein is CASSLAASYNEQFF.

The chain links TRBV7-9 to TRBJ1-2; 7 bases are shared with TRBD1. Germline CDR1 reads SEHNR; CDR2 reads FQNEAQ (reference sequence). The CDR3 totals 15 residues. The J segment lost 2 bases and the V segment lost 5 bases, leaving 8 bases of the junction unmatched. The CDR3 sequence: CASSPIGQVNYGYTF. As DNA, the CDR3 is TGTGCCAGCAGCCCTATCGGACAGGTCAACTATGGCTACACCTTC.

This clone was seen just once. The CDR3 nucleotides are TGTGCCAGCACCTCACAGGGGGTCGGTAATTCACCCCTCCACTTT. Translated, it gives CASTSQGVGNSPLHF. The genes are TRBV19 and TRBJ1-6, with 8 positions matching TRBD1. This CDR3 has 15 amino acids. V lost 9 bases and J lost 6; bases outside the gene matches: 10. Germline loops: CDR1 LNHDA, CDR2 SQIVND (reference sequence).

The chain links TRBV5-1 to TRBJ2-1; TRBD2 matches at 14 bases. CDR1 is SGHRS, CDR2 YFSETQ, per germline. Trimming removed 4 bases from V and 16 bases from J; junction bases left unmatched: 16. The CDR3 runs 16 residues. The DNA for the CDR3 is TGCGCCAGCAGCCCCGGGACTAGCGGGAGCCGTAGTCGGGATTTCTTC. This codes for CASSPGTSGSRSRDFF.

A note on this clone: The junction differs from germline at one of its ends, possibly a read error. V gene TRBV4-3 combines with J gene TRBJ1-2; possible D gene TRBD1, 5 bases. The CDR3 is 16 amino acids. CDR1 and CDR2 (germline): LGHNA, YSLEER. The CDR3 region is CAGSDYLDTTNYGYTF. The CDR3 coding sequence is TGCGCCGGCAGCGATTACCTGGACACAACTAACTATGGCTACACCTTC.

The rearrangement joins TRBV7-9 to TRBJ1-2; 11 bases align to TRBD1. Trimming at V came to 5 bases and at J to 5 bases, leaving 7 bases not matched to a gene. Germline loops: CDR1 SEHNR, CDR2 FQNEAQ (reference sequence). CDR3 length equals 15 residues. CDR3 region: CASSPGQGAWYGYTF. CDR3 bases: TGTGCCAGCAGCCCAGGACAGGGGGCATGGTATGGCTACACCTTC.

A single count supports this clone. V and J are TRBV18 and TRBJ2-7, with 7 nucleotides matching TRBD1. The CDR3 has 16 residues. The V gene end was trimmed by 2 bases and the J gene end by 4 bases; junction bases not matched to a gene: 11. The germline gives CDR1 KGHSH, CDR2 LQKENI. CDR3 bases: TGTGCCAGCTCACCAAGTAACACAGGGGATAAGTACGAGCAGTACTTC. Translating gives CASSPSNTGDKYEQYF.

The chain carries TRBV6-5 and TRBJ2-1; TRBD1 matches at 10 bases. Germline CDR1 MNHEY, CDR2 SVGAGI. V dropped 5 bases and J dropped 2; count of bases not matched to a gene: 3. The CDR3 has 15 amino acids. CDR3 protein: CASSKDRGAYNEQFF. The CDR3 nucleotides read TGTGCCAGCAGTAAGGACAGGGGGGCCTACAATGAGCAGTTCTTC.

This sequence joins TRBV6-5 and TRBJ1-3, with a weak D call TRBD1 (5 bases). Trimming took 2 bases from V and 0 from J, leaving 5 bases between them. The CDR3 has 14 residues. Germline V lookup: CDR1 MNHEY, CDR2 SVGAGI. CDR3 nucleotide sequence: TGTGCCAGCAGTTACGACAGCTCTGGAAACACCATATATTTT. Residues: CASSYDSSGNTIYF.

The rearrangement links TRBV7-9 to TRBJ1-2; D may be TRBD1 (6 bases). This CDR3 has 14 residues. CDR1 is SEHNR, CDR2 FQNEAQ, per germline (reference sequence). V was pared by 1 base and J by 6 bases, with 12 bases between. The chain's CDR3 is CASSLEQGLNGYTF. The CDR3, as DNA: TGTGCCAGCAGCTTAGAGCAGGGGCTAAATGGCTACACCTTC.

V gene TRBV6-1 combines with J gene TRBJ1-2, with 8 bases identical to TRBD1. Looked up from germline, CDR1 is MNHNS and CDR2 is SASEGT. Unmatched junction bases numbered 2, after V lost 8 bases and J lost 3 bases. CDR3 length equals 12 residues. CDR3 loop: CASGQGHYGYTF. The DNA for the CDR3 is TGTGCCAGCGGACAGGGTCACTATGGCTACACCTTC.